The 5 T cell receptor beta chains below were found in one sample sequenced in a study. TCRdb re-called the reads with MiXCR, one entry per CDR3 protein. The repertoire holds some 15,000 distinct CDR3 sequences, with 30% to 40% as singletons. Sample: blood. All receptors derive from a human donor.

In this sample, this clonotype turned up once. The genes are TRBV29-1 and TRBJ2-1; D perhaps matches TRBD2 (6 bases). The CDR3 is made up of 14 amino acids. V was pared by 1 base and J by 2 bases, with 9 bases between. CDR1 and CDR2 from the germline V gene are SQVTM and ANQGSEA. The CDR3 sequence: CSVEGGTAYNEQFF. CDR3 nucleotide sequence: TGCAGCGTTGAAGGCGGGACCGCCTACAATGAGCAGTTCTTC.

Only a few counts were recorded for this clonotype. A much larger clone is a single base away; this may be a read error. The rearrangement joins TRBV25-1 to TRBJ2-4; 9 bases are a match to TRBD2. J lost 13 bases, V lost 3 bases, and 19 bases had no gene match. CDR1 is MGHDK and CDR2 is SYGVNS in the germline V gene. The CDR3 runs 17 residues. CDR3 nucleotides: TGTGCCAGCAGTGATTCCCAACCCGGGACTAGCAGGAATGAGCAGTACTTC. Its protein is CASSDSQPGTSRNEQYF.

Comments on this clonotype: Because the CDR3's place on the DNA is in doubt, the DNA is left out and the CDR3 is given as listed by TCRdb. The J gene is TRBJ1-1, the V gene TRBV11-3; the table's D call, TRBD1, has no DNA check behind it. Germline V gives CDR1 SGHNT, CDR2 YENEEA. Both ends counted, the CDR3 spans 24 residues. The CDR3 sequence is CASSLYTSGNTIYFGGAQTTEAFF.

With respect to this clonotype: A much larger clone differs by one base, so this may be a read error. V usage is TRBV5-1 and J usage is TRBJ1-1, with no clear D. Germline CDR1 reads SGHRS; CDR2 reads YFSETQ. The CDR3 spans 14 residues. The CDR3 bases are TGCGCCAGCGGCTTGGTGGCCGGGTCCACTGAAGCTTTCTTT. Amino acid sequence: CASGLVAGSTEAFF.

The chain recombines TRBV4-1 with TRBJ2-1; 8 nucleotides agree with TRBD2. This CDR3 is 16 amino acids long. Germline CDR1 reads MGHRA; CDR2 reads YSYEKL. V lost 5 bases and J lost 8; bases outside the gene matches: 14. The CDR3: CASSTQGLVSGYEQFF. The CDR3 coding sequence is TGCGCCAGCAGCACTCAGGGACTAGTTTCGGGCTATGAGCAGTTCTTC.